Below, 26 T cell receptor beta chains from the same sample are listed, as sequenced in a study of cytomegalovirus exposure and HLA in healthy donors. The PCR employed 60 Vbeta primers together with 13 Jbeta primers. The protocol was immunoSEQ multiplex PCR, while the TCRdb copy is restricted to in-frame clones and leaves out a portion. The repertoire holds roughly 180,000 clones, with about four fifths as singletons. The sequenced sample consisted of PBMCs. Source of these receptors: a female donor in good health and CMV-seronegative.

This clone was recorded a few times. This chain connects TRBV5-1 to TRBJ2-1; 12 nucleotides match TRBD2. CDR3 length: 16 amino acids. V lost 3 bases and J lost 5; bases outside the gene matches: 6. Germline V gene data show CDR1 as SGHRS and CDR2 as YFSETQ. The CDR3 loop reads CASSSVLAGGNNEQFF. Written as DNA, the CDR3 is TGCGCCAGCAGCTCGGTACTAGCGGGGGGAAACAATGAGCAGTTCTTC.

The chain couples TRBV28 to TRBJ2-7, with 8 bases lining up with TRBD1. The CDR3 extends over 15 amino acids. The V and J ends lost 6 bases and 1 base, in that order; junction bases with no gene match: 8. Germline-derived CDR1 and CDR2 are MDHEN and SYDVKM. CDR3 nucleotides: TGTGCCAGCAGCCCGGACAGGGCGCTTTCCTACGAGCAGTACTTC. It is translated as CASSPDRALSYEQYF.

The rearrangement links TRBV5-1 to TRBJ2-7; tentative D call: TRBD2 (5 bases). From germline, CDR1 is SGHRS and CDR2 YFSETQ. V lost 2 bases, J lost 5 bases, and 14 bases lay in between. CDR3 length: 14 amino acids. The CDR3 DNA follows: TGCGCCAGCAGCTTCGGGGAGAGCACACACGAGCAGTACTTC. Its translation: CASSFGESTHEQYF.

This clone was seen more than once but under ten times. The gene calls are TRBV4-1 and TRBJ1-5, with D possibly TRBD1 on 5 matching bases. Deletions cut 4 bases from V and 5 bases from J, with 12 bases between. Germline assignment: CDR1 MGHRA and CDR2 YSYEKL. This CDR3 region has 14 residues. DNA of the CDR3: TGCGCCAGCAGCCCTGGACAAAGTGATCAGCCCCAGCATTTT. Amino acid sequence: CASSPGQSDQPQHF.

V and J are TRBV5-1 and TRBJ2-5, with TRBD2 matching over 9 bases. The length of the CDR3 is 16 residues. Germline V gene lookup returns CDR1 SGHRS and CDR2 YFSETQ. J lost 1 base, V lost 0 bases, and 4 bases had no gene match. CDR3 nucleotides: TGCGCCAGCAGCTTGGGACTAGCGGACCCCCAAGAGACCCAGTACTTC. It encodes CASSLGLADPQETQYF. Drawing the rest from reference TRBV5-1 and TRBJ2-5, the complete variable domain is KAGVTQTPRYLIKTRGQQVTLSCSPISGHRSVSWYQQTPGQGLQFLFEYFSETQRNKGNFPGRFSGRQFSNSRSEMNVSTLELGDSALYLCASSLGLADPQETQYFGPGTRLLVL.

This rearrangement joins TRBV5-6 to TRBJ2-5; perhaps TRBD1 as D (6 bases). The germline V gene has CDR1 SGHDT and CDR2 YYEEEE. Trimming left V 2 bases short and J 3 bases short, with 11 bases between. CDR3 length: 14 amino acids. CDR3: CASSLTGSEETQYF. In DNA, the CDR3 is TGTGCCAGCAGCTTAACAGGGTCGGAAGAGACCCAGTACTTC.

This clone was found a few times. The chain joins TRBV7-9 to TRBJ2-2, with 7 bases that match TRBD2. The CDR3 is 17 residues long. J gave up 4 bases and V 5 bases, and 13 bases lay outside the gene matches. CDR1 SEHNR and CDR2 FQNEAQ come from the germline V gene (reference sequence). CDR3 residues: CASSPLGGTPPTGELFF. As DNA, the CDR3 is TGTGCCAGCAGCCCCCTGGGGGGGACTCCACCCACCGGGGAGCTGTTTTTT.

This rearrangement joins TRBV30 to TRBJ2-7; D may be TRBD2 (5 bases). Trimming cost V 2 bases and J 3 bases, with 14 bases left between them. The CDR3 covers 14 residues. CDR1 and CDR2 from the germline V gene are GTSNPN and SVGIG (reference sequence). The CDR3 nucleotides read TGTGCCTGGAGTCTGCGGAGGCATTTCTACGAGCAGTACTTC. Translating gives CAWSLRRHFYEQYF.

The chain carries TRBV5-6 and TRBJ2-7, with 8 bases aligning to TRBD1. V dropped 4 bases and J dropped 5; count of bases not matched to a gene: 8. Germline CDR1 and CDR2: SGHDT and YYEEEE. The CDR3 runs 14 residues. The CDR3 here is CASSRRQGPHEQYF. CDR3 coding DNA: TGTGCCAGCAGCCGCCGACAGGGGCCCCACGAGCAGTACTTC.

A few counts support this clone. This sequence joins TRBV11-3 and TRBJ2-1, with D possibly TRBD1 on 5 matching bases. Trimming removed 1 base from V and 7 bases from J, with 11 bases in between. This CDR3 comprises 14 residues. Germline V CDR1 and CDR2: SGHNT, YENEEA. In DNA form, the CDR3 reads TGTGCCAGCAGCTTAGTCACAGGCCAGAATGAGCAGTTCTTC. This gives the protein CASSLVTGQNEQFF. Variable domain in full (rest from reference TRBV11-3 and TRBJ2-1): EAGVVQSPRYKIIEKKQPVAFWCNPISGHNTLYWYLQNLGQGPELLIRYENEEAVDDSQLPKDRFSAERLKGVDSTLKIQPAELGDSAVYLCASSLVTGQNEQFFGPGTRLTVL.

The V call is TRBV7-9, the J call TRBJ1-1, with 10 nucleotides matching TRBD1. V shed 2 bases and J 4 bases; nucleotides not matched to a gene: 4. Looked up from germline, CDR1 is SEHNR and CDR2 is FQNEAQ (reference sequence). This CDR3 is built from 15 residues. The chain's CDR3 is CASSLMGQGITEAFF. CDR3 sequence (DNA): TGTGCCAGCAGCTTAATGGGACAGGGGATCACTGAAGCTTTCTTT. The full variable domain, its missing parts supplied by reference TRBV7-9 and TRBJ1-1, is DTGVSQNPRHKITKRGQNVTFRCDPISEHNRLYWYRQTLGQGPEFLTYFQNEAQLEKSRLLSDRFSAERPKGSFSTLEIQRTEQGDSAMYLCASSLMGQGITEAFFGQGTRLTVV.

Here the CDR3 DNA reads TGTGCCAGCAGGGGGACAGTGGTCACCGGGGAGCTGTTTTTT. Translating it yields CASRGTVVTGELFF. The chain links TRBV28 to TRBJ2-2; TRBD1 agrees at 7 bases. The junction had 5 bases not matched to a gene; V was cut back by 6 bases and J by 4 bases. The CDR3 has 14 amino acids. CDR1 is MDHEN and CDR2 is SYDVKM in the germline V gene.

The chain links TRBV30 to TRBJ2-2; no reliable D call. The CDR3 has 13 amino acids. V dropped 8 bases and J dropped 3 bases, with 13 bases sitting between them. Per germline, CDR1 GTSNPN and CDR2 SVGIG (reference sequence). CDR3 residues: CAGIDTYTGELFF. The CDR3 DNA reads as TGTGCCGGGATCGACACTTACACCGGGGAGCTGTTTTTT.

A note on this clone: A junction boundary mismatches the germline segment, possibly from a read error. The chain is built from TRBV7-9 and TRBJ1-2, with 9 bases identical to TRBD1. CDR1 is SEHNR, CDR2 FQNEAQ, per germline (reference sequence). This CDR3 contains 12 residues. This chain's CDR3 is CSSSGQGLGYTF. The CDR3 DNA sequence: TGTTCCAGCAGCGGACAGGGGTTGGGCTACACCTTC.

The V call is TRBV7-2, the J call TRBJ1-1; the match to TRBD1 covers 10 bases. Trimming at V came to 5 bases and at J to 2 bases, leaving 2 bases not matched to a gene. The germline V gene has CDR1 SGHTA and CDR2 FQGNSA. CDR3 length: 14 residues. DNA for the CDR3: TGTGCCAGCAGCAAGACAGGGGGCAACACTGAAGCTTTCTTT. Encoded protein: CASSKTGGNTEAFF.

The table lists this clone with a few counts. The chain has TRBV7-3 and TRBJ2-5; the match to TRBD2 covers 11 bases. This CDR3 contains 15 residues. Germline V CDR1 and CDR2: SGHTA, FQGTGA. V dropped 5 bases and J dropped 6; count of bases not matched to a gene: 8. CDR3 amino acids: CASSNIAGGLKTQYF. The CDR3 DNA is TGTGCCAGCAGCAACATAGCGGGAGGGCTGAAGACCCAGTACTTC.

This chain joins TRBV30 and TRBJ2-5; weak D call: TRBD1 (6 bases). The CDR3 sequence is 14 residues long. The germline V gene has CDR1 GTSNPN and CDR2 SVGIG (reference sequence). The germline V and J ends were trimmed by 3 bases and 5 bases, with 16 bases remaining between them. CDR3 region: CAWRLLGGYETQYF. The CDR3 DNA follows: TGTGCCTGGAGATTATTAGGGGGTTACGAGACCCAGTACTTC.

This chain links TRBV28 with TRBJ2-7, with a weak D call TRBD2 (6 bases). With 4 bases removed from V and 2 bases from J, the gap between germline ends came to 12 bases. CDR1 is MDHEN and CDR2 is SYDVKM in the germline V gene. The length of the CDR3 is 14 residues. CDR3 DNA: TGTGCCAGCAGTTCAGCGGGCCGGCCCTACGAGCAGTACTTC. The encoded protein is CASSSAGRPYEQYF.

V is TRBV25-1 and J is TRBJ2-1; the match to TRBD2 covers 13 bases. Trimming took 5 bases from V and 6 from J; bases not matched to a gene: 10. Germline V gene lookup returns CDR1 MGHDK and CDR2 SYGVNS. This CDR3 spans 17 amino acids. The chain's CDR3 is CASSIHPGLAGTNEQFF. The CDR3 DNA sequence: TGTGCCAGCAGTATACATCCGGGACTAGCGGGGACCAATGAGCAGTTCTTC.

The chain joins TRBV9 to TRBJ2-1; TRBD2 matches 14 bases. The V gene's germline CDR1 is SGDLS and CDR2 YYNGEE. The CDR3 runs to 16 residues. Trimming removed 4 bases from V and 9 bases from J; junction bases left unmatched: 9. The CDR3 sequence is CASSRESTSGRVEQFF. In DNA, the CDR3 is TGTGCCAGCAGCAGGGAGTCGACTAGCGGGAGGGTTGAGCAGTTCTTC.

This clone occurred a few times. This sample also contains other DNA sequences that code for the same CDR3. The rearrangement joins TRBV5-1 to TRBJ2-1; tentative D call: TRBD1 (5 bases). This CDR3 is built from 15 residues. Germline CDR1 is SGHRS and CDR2 is YFSETQ. V shed 1 base and J shed 4 bases, with 12 bases lying between them. The CDR3 here is CASSLRQGLYNEQFF. In DNA form, the CDR3 reads TGCGCCAGCAGCTTGAGGCAGGGCTTATACAATGAGCAGTTCTTC.

The chain uses TRBV19 and TRBJ2-2; TRBD1 matches 8 bases. Looked up from germline, CDR1 is LNHDA and CDR2 is SQIVND (reference sequence). J gave up 3 bases and V 5 bases, and 5 bases lay outside the gene matches. This CDR3 is built from 15 residues. CDR3 DNA: TGTGCCAGTAGTCCAAGGACAGGGCACACCGGGGAGCTGTTTTTT. Translation gives CASSPRTGHTGELFF.

The chain recombines TRBV6-1 with TRBJ2-2; 8 bases align to TRBD2. With 10 bases clipped from V and 5 bases from J, the junction kept 6 bases outside the gene matches. The V gene's germline CDR1 is MNHNS and CDR2 SASEGT. The CDR3 consists of 13 residues. The CDR3 bases are TGTGCCAACAGCGGGAGAGAAACCGGGGAGCTGTTTTTT. Protein: CANSGRETGELFF.

The chain employs TRBV5-5 and TRBJ2-7; no definite D call. Trimming left V 2 bases short and J 3 bases short, with 18 bases between. The CDR3 runs to 16 residues. Germline-derived CDR1 and CDR2 are SGHKS and YYEKEE (reference sequence). The CDR3 nucleotides read TGTGCCAGCAGCTTCGGTGCCCCCGGTTCCTTCTACGAGCAGTACTTC. This codes for CASSFGAPGSFYEQYF.

The V gene is TRBV14, the J gene TRBJ2-7, with D perhaps matching TRBD1 (5 bases). This CDR3 has 17 amino acids. V lost 0 bases, J lost 0 bases, and 15 bases lay in between. CDR1 is SGHDN and CDR2 is FVKESK in the germline V gene. The CDR3 nucleotides read TGTGCCAGCAGCCAAGATTTCCGTCGGCAGGGCTCCTACGAGCAGTACTTC. It codes for CASSQDFRRQGSYEQYF.

The chain joins TRBV11-3 to TRBJ2-5; the D gene is possibly TRBD1 (5 bases). Deletions cut 1 base from V and 1 base from J, with 7 bases between. The CDR3 sequence is 14 residues long. CDR1 is SGHNT, CDR2 YENEEA, per germline. This chain's CDR3 is CASSLGTLQETQYF. CDR3 DNA: TGTGCCAGCAGCTTAGGGACACTCCAAGAGACCCAGTACTTC.